Below, one T cell receptor beta chain is given with its context. The CDR3 has 11 residues. The germline CDR1 and CDR2 sequences are DFQATT and SNEGSKA (reference sequence). V was clipped by 3 bases and J by 2 bases, with 4 bases between them. As handled by the study authors: For nucleated cells, counts were estimated from reference gene primer amplification. Profiling relied on immunoSEQ multiplex PCR, and the TCRdb table lists in-frame clones only, not all of them. Clone size and the V and J calls come from that table; the DNA yielded D and trimming. The table has roughly 75,000 clones, more than 85% seen once. This record belongs to a study of blood T cell repertoires in COVID-19. Background on the study: PBMCs, B-cell-depleted T cells, or T cells provided the cDNA or gDNA that made up the material.

The specimen was peripheral blood. This receptor was taken from a man between 60 and 75 years old with acute or convalescent COVID-19. The gene calls are TRBV20-1 and TRBJ2-5; D is unclear. The CDR3 nucleotides read TGCAGTGCTAGCCGGCAAGAGACCCAGTACTTC. This translates into CSASRQETQYF.